The clone carrying this T cell receptor beta chain has more than one count but fewer than ten. The antigen is unknown. This record comes from a study of human T cells and chemical hapten exposure. Across the study: Small volume differences among pooled libraries mainly caused per-sample TCR yield variation. Regarding the study as a whole: TCRs above 1 in 1000 frequency did not change with DPC sensitization.

The CDR3 sequence is 14 residues long. V dropped 5 bases and J dropped 3; count of bases not matched to a gene: 5. CDR1 is SGHVS and CDR2 is FNYEAQ in the germline V gene. TCRdb re-derived calls from the RACE reads in MiXCR, one entry per CDR3 protein. The sample has more than 65,000 distinct CDR3 sequences, approximately 10% seen once. Time point defined: patch test 1, 2 weeks after DPC sensitization. Treatment noted: therapeutic diphenylcyclopropenone sensitization with weekly scalp DPC. Prior to each patch test being applied, blood was drawn. Total RNA came from unfractionated whole blood. The clonotype was recovered from a woman aged 45-65 years with alopecia areata. Some clones in this sample may be carry-over from other donors' samples. The input for sequencing was whole blood, taken in connection with sensitization to the hapten diphenylcyclopropenone (DPC). The chain recombines TRBV7-6 with TRBJ2-7, with 9 positions matching TRBD2. The CDR3 DNA follows: TGTGCCAGCAGCCAGCTAGCGGGAAACTACGAGCAGTACTTC. Translated: CASSQLAGNYEQYF. Drawing the rest from reference TRBV7-6 and TRBJ2-7, the complete variable domain is GAGVSQSPRYKVTKRGQDVALRCDPISGHVSLYWYRQALGQGPEFLTYFNYEAQQDKSGLPNDRFSAERPEGSISTLTIQRTEQRDSAMYRCASSQLAGNYEQYFGPGTRLTVT.